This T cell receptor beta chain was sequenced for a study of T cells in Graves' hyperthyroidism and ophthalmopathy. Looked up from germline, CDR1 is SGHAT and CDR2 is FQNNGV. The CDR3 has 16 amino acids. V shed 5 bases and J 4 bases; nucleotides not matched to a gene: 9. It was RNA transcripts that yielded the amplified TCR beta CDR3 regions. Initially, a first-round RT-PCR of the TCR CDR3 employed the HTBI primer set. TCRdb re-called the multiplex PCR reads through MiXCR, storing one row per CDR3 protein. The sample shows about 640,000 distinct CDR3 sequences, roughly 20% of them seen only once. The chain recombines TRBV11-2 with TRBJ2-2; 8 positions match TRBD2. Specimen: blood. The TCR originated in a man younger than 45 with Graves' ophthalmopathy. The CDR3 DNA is TGTGCCAGCAGCGAGAAACAGCGGGAGCGCACCGGGGAGCTGTTTTTT. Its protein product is CASSEKQRERTGELFF.